This entry lists 23 T cell receptor beta chains sequenced from one sample in a study of glioma-infiltrating T cells. The iRepertoire nested amplicon-rescue multiplex PCR amplified TCR alpha and beta CDR3s from RNA. Via MiXCR, TCRdb re-called the multiplex PCR reads, giving one row per CDR3 protein. In the table there are around 120,000 distinct CDR3 sequences, around 25% of which are singletons. The sequencing input was glioma tissue, nonneoplastic brain tissue, or PBMCs (not recorded which). These receptors came from a human donor with low-grade glioma or glioblastoma, undergoing nonglioma brain surgery, or in good health (not recorded which).

This clonotype has only a few counts. The chain carries TRBV6-1 and TRBJ1-1; D remains ambiguous. The germline gives CDR1 MNHNS, CDR2 SASEGT. The length of the CDR3 is 14 residues. Trimming shortened V by 5 bases and J by 4 bases, and 14 bases separated the two germline ends. The CDR3 bases are TGTGCCAGCAGTTCAGCCTGGAGCGGCACTGAAGCTTTCTTT. This translates into CASSSAWSGTEAFF.

A few counts support this clonotype. The chain carries TRBV4-1 and TRBJ2-5; 7 bases match TRBD1. CDR1 and CDR2 (germline): MGHRA, YSYEKL. Losses at the gene ends were 1 base for V and 4 bases for J; bases not matched to a gene: 6. This CDR3 spans 15 amino acids. The CDR3 spells CASSQVEGARETQYF. The CDR3 bases are TGCGCCAGCAGCCAAGTAGAGGGGGCTCGAGAGACCCAGTACTTC.

This chain's CDR3 is CASSPIILGGYTF. The DNA of the CDR3 is TGTGCCAGCAGCCCGATCATCCTGGGTGGCTACACCTTC. The J gene is TRBJ1-2, the V gene TRBV3-1; D ambiguous. Germline values: CDR1 LGHDT, CDR2 YNNKEL (reference sequence). This CDR3 spans 13 amino acids. Trimming took off 4 bases at V and 7 bases at J, with 13 bases between the two ends.

The chain employs TRBV20-1 and TRBJ2-3; the D gene is possibly TRBD2 (7 bases). The germline V gene has CDR1 DFQATT and CDR2 SNEGSKA (reference sequence). The CDR3 spans 11 residues. In DNA, the CDR3 is TGCAGCGGGGGCGGGGGAGATACGCAGTATTTT. It specifies CSGGGGDTQYF.

This rearrangement joins TRBV7-6 to TRBJ2-3; 9 bases map to TRBD2. Per the germline V gene, CDR1 is SGHVS and CDR2 is FNYEAQ. V shed 5 bases and J 8 bases; nucleotides not matched to a gene: 8. This CDR3 contains 14 residues. CDR3 in DNA: TGTGCCAGCAGCCCCCGGACTAGCGAGGGTACGCAGTATTTT. It specifies CASSPRTSEGTQYF.

This clonotype showed up just a few times. V is TRBV2 and J is TRBJ1-5; D not certain. The CDR3 is made up of 14 amino acids. Trimming took 0 bases from V and 9 from J, leaving 12 bases between them. Looked up from germline, CDR1 is SNHLY and CDR2 is FYNNEI. CDR3 sequence (DNA): TGTGCCAGCAGTGAAGCTAGAGAGGGCCGGCCCCAGCATTTT. Amino acids: CASSEAREGRPQHF.

The chain joins TRBV28 to TRBJ2-7; 7 nucleotides align to TRBD1. In germline, CDR1 is MDHEN, CDR2 SYDVKM. This CDR3 region has 13 residues. V trimming: 5 bases; J trimming: 4 bases; junction bases outside the gene matches: 5. Here the CDR3 DNA reads TGTGCCAGCAGTCAAACACAGGGGTACGAGCAGTACGTC. This sequence encodes CASSQTQGYEQYV.

This clonotype was picked up a small number of times. This sequence joins TRBV4-1 and TRBJ2-2; no firm D call. Germline V gene lookup returns CDR1 MGHRA and CDR2 YSYEKL. This CDR3 contains 12 residues. V lost 3 bases and J 8 bases, leaving 7 bases between the germline ends. The CDR3 region has the DNA TGCGCCAGCAGCCACGGTGAAGGGGAGCTGTTTTTT. This sequence encodes CASSHGEGELFF.

This clonotype was counted ten times or more. The chain recombines TRBV20-1 with TRBJ2-5; D gene uncertain. In germline, CDR1 is DFQATT, CDR2 SNEGSKA (reference sequence). V was trimmed by 0 bases and J by 4 bases, leaving 15 bases between them. This CDR3 is built from 15 residues. CDR3 nucleotide sequence: TGCAGTGCTAGAGATGGACCGGATGGTGCAGAGACCCAGTACTTC. It yields the protein CSARDGPDGAETQYF.

The chain uses TRBV25-1 and TRBJ1-5; D is unresolved. Germline loops: CDR1 MGHDK, CDR2 SYGVNS. V was trimmed by 3 bases and J by 7 bases, leaving 10 bases between them. This CDR3 spans 13 amino acids. The CDR3 DNA sequence: TGTGCCAGCAGTGAGAACCTTAACCAGCCCCAGCATTTT. Residues: CASSENLNQPQHF.

CDR3 protein: CASSDRSSGNTIYF. For the CDR3, the DNA is TGTGCCAGCAGTGACAGAAGCTCTGGAAACACCATATATTTT. The chain combines TRBV2 with TRBJ1-3; no definite D call. The CDR3 length is 14 residues. Germline CDR1 SNHLY, CDR2 FYNNEI. V lost 3 bases, J lost 0 bases, and 6 bases lay in between.

The chain couples TRBV28 to TRBJ2-7; TRBD1 might be the D (6 bases). Germline values: CDR1 MDHEN, CDR2 SYDVKM. Trimming left V 7 bases short and J 7 bases short, with 20 bases between. This CDR3 is 14 amino acids long. CDR3: CASTPGTPYNEQYV. The CDR3 DNA reads as TGTGCCAGCACCCCCGGGACACCCTACAATGAGCAGTACGTC.

As to this clonotype: The conserved final phenylalanine or tryptophan is absent from the CDR3, which likely points to a read error. The J gene is TRBJ1-1, the V gene TRBV6-1, with D perhaps TRBD1 (5 bases). CDR3 length: 12 amino acids. Germline V gene data show CDR1 as MNHNS and CDR2 as SASEGT. V was clipped by 5 bases and J by 6 bases, with 10 bases between them. CDR3 nucleotide sequence: TGTGCCAGCAGTAGAGGGGTAGCTGAAGCTTTCTCT. Translated: CASSRGVAEAFS.

This clonotype was detected only a few times. A single base separates this from a much larger clone, so it may be a read error. This rearrangement joins TRBV4-1 to TRBJ1-5, with D unresolved. V lost 4 bases, J lost 4 bases, and 17 bases lay in between. This CDR3 is 16 amino acids long. CDR1 and CDR2 from the germline V gene are MGHRA and YSYEKL. CDR3 residues: CASSLTASQKNQPQHF. CDR3 DNA sequence: TGCGCCAGCAGCCTCACAGCCAGCCAAAAAAATCAGCCCCAGCATTTT.

This clonotype was seen ten or more times. The chain links TRBV2 to TRBJ1-3; D perhaps matches TRBD1 (5 bases). The CDR3 contains 13 residues. The germline gives CDR1 SNHLY, CDR2 FYNNEI. V was shortened by 4 bases and J by 4 bases, with 8 bases between the two germline ends. CDR3 DNA sequence: TGTGCCAGCAGTGCAGGGTTGGGAAACACCATATATTTT. It specifies CASSAGLGNTIYF.

This clonotype has a single count. The rearrangement uses TRBV14 and TRBJ2-5, with D unresolved. CDR3 size: 13 residues. The germline gives CDR1 SGHDN, CDR2 FVKESK. Trimming shortened V by 0 bases and J by 3 bases, and 5 bases separated the two germline ends. In DNA form, the CDR3 reads TGTGCCAGCAGCCAAGAAATCGAAGAGACCCAGTACTTC. It translates to CASSQEIEETQYF.

This clonotype was seen only a few times. This rearrangement joins TRBV2 to TRBJ2-5, with 10 bases identical to TRBD1. The V segment lost 7 bases and the J segment 2 bases; nucleotides outside the gene matches: 4. The CDR3 spans 14 residues. The germline gives CDR1 SNHLY, CDR2 FYNNEI. CDR3 loop: CASTRQGAQETQYF. CDR3 nucleotide sequence: TGTGCCAGCACGCGACAGGGGGCACAAGAGACCCAGTACTTC.

The rearrangement links TRBV19 to TRBJ2-1; 10 bases map to TRBD1. From germline, CDR1 is LNHDA and CDR2 SQIVND (reference sequence). After removal of 5 bases from V and 5 bases from J, the junction contained 3 bases not matched to a gene. This CDR3 comprises 14 residues. Written as DNA, the CDR3 is TGTGCCAGTAGTGTGACAGGGGGCAACAATGAGCAGTTCTTC. Translated, it gives CASSVTGGNNEQFF.

This clonotype has ten or more counts. The J gene is TRBJ2-1, the V gene TRBV15; maybe TRBD1 (6 bases). The CDR3 runs 15 residues. Between the trimmed V and J ends, which lost 3 bases and 8 bases, there was a span of 17 bases. Per germline, CDR1 LNHNV and CDR2 YYDKDF (reference sequence). The CDR3 sequence: CATSSQSDRIDEQFF. In nucleotides, the CDR3 is TGTGCCACCAGCAGTCAAAGCGACAGGATCGATGAGCAGTTCTTC.

This clonotype appeared a few times. The gene calls are TRBV3-1 and TRBJ1-3; D not resolved. The V gene's germline CDR1 is LGHDT and CDR2 YNNKEL (reference sequence). The V and J ends lost 2 bases and 0 bases respectively, with 11 bases between them. The CDR3 has 16 residues. The CDR3 is CASSQTALTSGNTIYF. CDR3 DNA: TGTGCCAGCAGCCAAACAGCCTTGACCTCTGGAAACACCATATATTTT.

This clonotype turned up a few times. V and J are TRBV30 and TRBJ2-1; D remains ambiguous. The CDR3 has 11 amino acids. Between the trimmed V and J ends, which lost 0 bases and 9 bases, there was a span of 6 bases. CDR1 is GTSNPN, CDR2 SVGIG, per germline (reference sequence). The CDR3 DNA reads as TGTGCCTGGAGTGTCTCGGGTGAGCAGTTCTTC. It translates to CAWSVSGEQFF.

The genes are TRBV6-4 and TRBJ2-3, with D possibly TRBD1 on 7 matching bases. The CDR3 extends over 15 amino acids. Trimming removed 6 bases from V and 2 bases from J, with 15 bases in between. Germline lookup yields CDR1 MRHNA and CDR2 SNTAGT. DNA for the CDR3: TGTGCCAGCAGCGTTCGACAGGGACTCACAGATACGCAGTATTTT. Translated: CASSVRQGLTDTQYF.

This clonotype counts as large. J is TRBJ2-3 and V is TRBV6-1; a possible D gene is TRBD1 (6 bases). V was clipped by 6 bases and J by 0 bases, with 16 bases between them. The CDR3 runs 16 residues. The V gene's germline CDR1 is MNHNS and CDR2 SASEGT. The CDR3 reads CASRRGGRASTDTQYF. In DNA, the CDR3 is TGTGCCAGCAGGCGAGGGGGACGCGCTAGCACAGATACGCAGTATTTT.